The clone carrying this T cell receptor beta chain has only one observation. The data derive from a study of CD8 T cells in Susac syndrome. Sequencing of TCR beta covered CD8+ and CD4+ T cells obtained from blood. RNA totalling about 0.5 to 1 ug underwent reverse transcription with random hexamers. A multiplex approach, immunoSEQ multiplex PCR, amplified TCR beta CDR3 across 54 Vbeta and 13 Jbeta. TCRdb analysed the immunoSEQ multiplex PCR reads with MiXCR anew, one entry per CDR3 protein. This sample has about 190,000 distinct CDR3 sequences, with about 93% found just once. This CDR3 spans 16 amino acids. The J segment lost 0 bases and the V segment lost 6 bases, leaving 3 bases of the junction unmatched. CDR1 ENHRY and CDR2 SYGVKD come from the germline V gene.

This TCR was recovered from a human donor in good health. The sample taken for sequencing was CD4+ T cells from PBMCs. V and J are TRBV10-3 and TRBJ2-1; 12 bases align to TRBD2. CDR3 sequence: CAISRLAGDSYNEQFF. In DNA form, the CDR3 reads TGTGCCATCAGCAGACTAGCGGGGGACTCCTACAATGAGCAGTTCTTC.